This entry lists 4 T cell receptor beta chains sequenced from one sample in a study of T cell changes during pregnancy in multiple sclerosis. Profiling relied on immunoSEQ multiplex PCR, and the TCRdb table lists in-frame clones only, not all of them. The data show around 50,000 clones, around 90% seen once. The sequences come from peripheral blood, collected after pregnancy. The receptors here all came from a female donor in good health, enrolled as a control in a pregnancy study.

The CDR3 DNA is TGTGCCAGCAGGGTTGGACAGCCGACAGATACGCAGTATTTT. The encoded protein is CASRVGQPTDTQYF. The rearrangement uses TRBV25-1 and TRBJ2-3; possibly TRBD1 for D (6 bases). The ends were cut back, 6 bases at V and 3 bases at J, with 13 bases in the middle. The CDR3 contains 14 residues. Germline V gives CDR1 MGHDK, CDR2 SYGVNS.

The chain uses TRBV9 and TRBJ1-6, with TRBD1 as a possible D gene (5 bases). The CDR3 length is 18 residues. V lost 1 base to trimming and J lost 5 bases, with 19 bases between them. CDR1 is SGDLS and CDR2 is YYNGEE in the germline V gene. Here the CDR3 reads CASSVSKGSAADNSPLHF. Written as DNA, the CDR3 is TGTGCCAGCAGCGTATCGAAGGGGTCCGCTGCGGATAATTCACCCCTCCACTTT.

The rearrangement uses TRBV15 and TRBJ2-1; 9 nucleotides line up with TRBD1. V was pared by 2 bases and J by 2 bases, with 4 bases of the junction left unmatched. The CDR3 is 16 amino acids. The germline V gene has CDR1 LNHNV and CDR2 YYDKDF (reference sequence). The CDR3 loop is CATSRNRDRAYNEQFF. The CDR3 bases are TGTGCCACCAGCAGAAACCGGGACAGGGCCTACAATGAGCAGTTCTTC.

The V call is TRBV2, the J call TRBJ1-1, with no clear D. The CDR3 spans 12 residues. Germline CDR1 reads SNHLY; CDR2 reads FYNNEI. V was trimmed by 6 bases and J by 3 bases, leaving 8 bases between them. The CDR3 here is CASSVQYTEAFF. CDR3 in DNA: TGTGCCAGCAGCGTTCAGTACACTGAAGCTTTCTTT.